This is a list of T cell receptor beta chains from one sample in a study of T cells expressing NK-cell markers. Reanalyzing the 5' RACE reads, TCRdb keeps one entry per CDR3 protein, without DNA. In total, the table holds about 400,000 distinct CDR3 sequences. The sample was blood T cells: a sorted CD56 or NKG2C T cell subset, CD4+ or CD8+ T cells, or bulk PBMC T cells (not recorded which). These receptors were obtained from a woman between 45 and 65 years old in good health. Both conserved end residues are part of each CDR3.

V	J	CDR3
TRBV28	TRBJ2-5	CASRGASSLETQYF
TRBV9	TRBJ1-2	CASSGGIEPANYGYTF
TRBV11-2	TRBJ1-1	CASSFTGVTEAFF
TRBV5-1	TRBJ2-2	CAPREAGELFF
TRBV7-9	TRBJ2-3	CASNDRLALSTDTQYF
TRBV7-8	TRBJ2-5	CASSSRTPGLAFQETQYF
TRBV5-1	TRBJ2-1	CASSAGTGTSAASLRGQFF
TRBV20-1	TRBJ2-1	CSARVPSWSYNEQFF
TRBV12-3/TRBV12-4	TRBJ1-6	CASSLAGGGSPLHF
TRBV20-1	TRBJ1-4	CSASLRTGIPSNEKLFF
TRBV12-3/TRBV12-4	TRBJ2-3	CASSFFAGSTDTQYF
TRBV5-1	TRBJ2-7	CASSSDDRDFSYEQYF
TRBV6-5	TRBJ2-1	CASRFRTVSSYNEQFF
TRBV5-1	TRBJ2-1	CASSFGTGQTYNEQFF
TRBV9	TRBJ2-1	CASSPTGSREPYNEQFF
TRBV30	TRBJ2-3	CAFRTSATDTQYF
TRBV12-3/TRBV12-4	TRBJ1-3	CASRQGASGNTIYF
TRBV4-1	TRBJ1-1	CASSQEGQMNTEAFF
TRBV12-3/TRBV12-4	TRBJ1-2	CASSGQTGGDYGYTF
TRBV24-1	TRBJ2-1	CATSDQTTYGYNEQFF
TRBV5-1	TRBJ1-4	CASSLALSNNEKLFF
TRBV6-1	TRBJ1-1	CASSEAWGGGDITEAFF